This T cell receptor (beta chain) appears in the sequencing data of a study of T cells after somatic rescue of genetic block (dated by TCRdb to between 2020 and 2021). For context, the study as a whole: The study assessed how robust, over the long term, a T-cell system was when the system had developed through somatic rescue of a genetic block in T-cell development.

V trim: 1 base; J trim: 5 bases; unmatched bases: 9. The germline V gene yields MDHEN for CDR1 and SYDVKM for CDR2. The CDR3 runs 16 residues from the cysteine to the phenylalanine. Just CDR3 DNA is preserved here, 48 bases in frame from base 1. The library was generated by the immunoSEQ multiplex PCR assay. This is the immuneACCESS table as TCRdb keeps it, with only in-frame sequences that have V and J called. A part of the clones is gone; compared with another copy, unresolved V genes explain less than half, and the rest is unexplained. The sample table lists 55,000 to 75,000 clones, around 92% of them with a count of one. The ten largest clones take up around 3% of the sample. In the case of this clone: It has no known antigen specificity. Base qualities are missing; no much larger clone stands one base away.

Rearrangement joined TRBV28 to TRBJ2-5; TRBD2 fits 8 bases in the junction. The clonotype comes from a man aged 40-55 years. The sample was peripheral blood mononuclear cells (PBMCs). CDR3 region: CASSLLGREVLETQYF. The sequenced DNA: TGTGCCAGCAGTTTATTGGGGCGGGAGGTCTTGGAGACCCAGTACTTC.